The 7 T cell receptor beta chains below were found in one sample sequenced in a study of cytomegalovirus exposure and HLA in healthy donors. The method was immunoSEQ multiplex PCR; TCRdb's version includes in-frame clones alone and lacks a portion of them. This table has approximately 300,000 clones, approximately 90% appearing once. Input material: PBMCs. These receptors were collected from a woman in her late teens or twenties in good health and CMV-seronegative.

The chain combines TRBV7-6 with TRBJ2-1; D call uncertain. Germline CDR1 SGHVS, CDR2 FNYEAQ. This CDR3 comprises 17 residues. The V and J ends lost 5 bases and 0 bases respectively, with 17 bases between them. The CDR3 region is CASSKRSGFSSYNEQFF. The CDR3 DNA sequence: TGTGCCAGCAGCAAAAGGTCCGGGTTCAGCTCCTACAATGAGCAGTTCTTC.

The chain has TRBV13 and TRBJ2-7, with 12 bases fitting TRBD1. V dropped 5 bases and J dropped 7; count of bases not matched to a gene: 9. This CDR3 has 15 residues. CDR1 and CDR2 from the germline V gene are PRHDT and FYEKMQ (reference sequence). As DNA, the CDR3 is TGTGCCAGCAGCCACTGGGGGACAGGGGGCGGGGAGCAGTACTTC. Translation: CASSHWGTGGGEQYF.

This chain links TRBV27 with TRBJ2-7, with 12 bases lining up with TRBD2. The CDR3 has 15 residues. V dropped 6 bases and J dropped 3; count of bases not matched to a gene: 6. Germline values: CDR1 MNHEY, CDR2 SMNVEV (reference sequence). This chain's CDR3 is CASSPQTSGSYEQYF. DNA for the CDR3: TGTGCCAGCAGCCCCCAGACTAGCGGGAGCTACGAGCAGTACTTC.

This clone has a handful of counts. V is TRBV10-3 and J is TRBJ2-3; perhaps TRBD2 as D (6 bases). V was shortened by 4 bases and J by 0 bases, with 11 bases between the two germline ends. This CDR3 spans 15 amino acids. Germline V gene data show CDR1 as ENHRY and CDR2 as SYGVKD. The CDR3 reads CAISGSSGSTDTQYF. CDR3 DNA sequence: TGTGCCATCAGTGGGTCCAGCGGGAGCACAGATACGCAGTATTTT.

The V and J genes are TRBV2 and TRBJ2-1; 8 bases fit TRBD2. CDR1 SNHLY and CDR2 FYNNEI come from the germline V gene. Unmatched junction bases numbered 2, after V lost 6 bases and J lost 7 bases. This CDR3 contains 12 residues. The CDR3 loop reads CASSRLANEQFF. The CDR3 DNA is TGTGCCAGCAGCAGACTAGCGAATGAGCAGTTCTTC. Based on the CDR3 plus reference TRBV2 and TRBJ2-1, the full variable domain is EPEVTQTPSHQVTQMGQEVILRCVPISNHLYFYWYRQILGQKVEFLVSFYNNEISEKSEIFDDQFSVERPDGSNFTLKIRSTKLEDSAMYFCASSRLANEQFFGPGTRLTVL.

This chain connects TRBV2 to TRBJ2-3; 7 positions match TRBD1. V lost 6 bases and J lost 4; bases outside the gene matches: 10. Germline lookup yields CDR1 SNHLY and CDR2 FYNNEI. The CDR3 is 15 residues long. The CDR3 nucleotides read TGTGCCAGCAGGGGTGACAGGGTATGGGCAGATACGCAGTATTTT. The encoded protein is CASRGDRVWADTQYF.

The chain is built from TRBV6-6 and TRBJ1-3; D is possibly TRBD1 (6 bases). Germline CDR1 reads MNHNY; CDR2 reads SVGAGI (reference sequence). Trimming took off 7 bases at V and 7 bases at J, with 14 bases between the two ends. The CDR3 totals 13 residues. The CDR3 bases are TGTGCCAGCAACCCGGGGGGCCTGAACACCATATATTTT. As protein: CASNPGGLNTIYF.